One and the same sample provided the 22 T cell receptor beta chains below, sequenced in a study of cytotoxic CD8 clonotypes in ibrutinib-treated CLL. The method was immunoSEQ multiplex PCR; TCRdb's version includes in-frame clones alone and lacks a portion of them. The table records 150,000 to 200,000 clones, about 72% of them present only once. The specimen was PBMCs, collected after 24 months of ibrutinib treatment. These receptors were obtained from a human donor with chronic lymphocytic leukemia.

This chain links TRBV30 with TRBJ1-1; tentative D call: TRBD1 (5 bases). Germline V gene data show CDR1 as GTSNPN and CDR2 as SVGIG (reference sequence). V was shortened by 4 bases and J by 2 bases, with 11 bases between the two germline ends. CDR3 length: 13 amino acids. This CDR3 reads CAWNGGFNTEAFF. In nucleotides, the CDR3 is TGTGCCTGGAACGGGGGTTTTAACACTGAAGCTTTCTTT.

The rearrangement joins TRBV11-2 to TRBJ2-7; tentative D call: TRBD2 (5 bases). V lost 1 base and J lost 6, with 16 bases in between. This CDR3 region has 15 residues. The V gene's germline CDR1 is SGHAT and CDR2 FQNNGV. Here the CDR3 DNA reads TGTGCCAGCAGCTTAGTAATAGGGCCGCGGGCCGAGCAGTACTTC. Translated: CASSLVIGPRAEQYF.

DNA of the CDR3: TGTGCCAGCTCACCAACTGGGGGGGGCTCGGCTTTTGAGCAGTTCTTC. Residues: CASSPTGGGSAFEQFF. The rearrangement joins TRBV18 to TRBJ2-1; maybe TRBD2 (7 bases). Germline V gene lookup returns CDR1 KGHSH and CDR2 LQKENI. The length of the CDR3 is 16 residues. V gave up 2 bases and J gave up 9 bases, with 20 bases separating them.

This clone came up many times. The chain joins TRBV29-1 to TRBJ2-7, with TRBD1 identical over 8 bases. Germline V lookup: CDR1 SQVTM, CDR2 ANQGSEA. The CDR3 loop spans 11 amino acids. V gave up 5 bases and J gave up 6 bases; unmatched junction bases: 3. Written as DNA, the CDR3 is TGCAGCGTTTTGGGACAGGTCGAGCAGTACTTC. Translation: CSVLGQVEQYF.

The chain links TRBV13 to TRBJ2-1; TRBD1 agrees at 8 bases. CDR1 is PRHDT and CDR2 is FYEKMQ in the germline V gene (reference sequence). The CDR3 has 16 residues. V gave up 1 base and J gave up 8 bases; unmatched junction bases: 10. CDR3 amino acids: CASSLVQGAGLDEQFF. The CDR3 nucleotides read TGTGCCAGCAGCTTAGTCCAGGGGGCGGGTCTAGATGAGCAGTTCTTC.

CDR3 sequence: CAWSIQGNQPQHF. CDR3 bases: TGTGCCTGGAGTATTCAGGGAAATCAGCCCCAGCATTTT. The rearrangement links TRBV30 to TRBJ1-5; D might be TRBD1 (5 bases). V was pared by 2 bases and J by 4 bases, with 9 bases between. This CDR3 has 13 amino acids. The germline V gene encodes CDR1 GTSNPN and CDR2 SVGIG (reference sequence).

This chain connects TRBV4-1 to TRBJ1-1, with D maybe TRBD1 (6 bases). The CDR3 contains 15 residues. V lost 5 bases to trimming and J lost 2 bases, with 15 bases between them. Germline lookup yields CDR1 MGHRA and CDR2 YSYEKL. The CDR3 nucleotides are TGCGCCAGCAGCGCGAACAGGGATCCTAACACTGAAGCTTTCTTT. Translation gives CASSANRDPNTEAFF.

In this sample, this clone turned up a few times. The J gene is TRBJ2-7, the V gene TRBV10-3, with TRBD2 matching over 7 bases. This CDR3 contains 15 residues. In germline, CDR1 is ENHRY, CDR2 SYGVKD. V lost 10 bases and J lost 0; bases outside the gene matches: 12. The CDR3 sequence is CATLGVAGSSYEQYF. CDR3 DNA sequence: TGTGCCACGCTAGGGGTAGCGGGTAGCTCCTACGAGCAGTACTTC.

This clone was seen only once. The CDR3 bases are TGCGCCAGCAGCGGGACCGGGACTAGCGGACCGACTCTCGACAATGAGCAGTTCTTC. Translating it yields CASSGTGTSGPTLDNEQFF. This rearrangement joins TRBV5-1 to TRBJ2-1; 11 nucleotides line up with TRBD2. CDR1 and CDR2 from the germline V gene are SGHRS and YFSETQ. The CDR3 is 19 amino acids. V lost 4 bases, J lost 5 bases, and 17 bases stayed unmatched.

J is TRBJ2-3 and V is TRBV27; 13 positions match TRBD2. CDR3 length equals 15 residues. CDR1 and CDR2 from the germline V gene are MNHEY and SMNVEV (reference sequence). With V trimmed by 5 bases and J by 7 bases, 6 bases remained unmatched. This CDR3 is CASSPRLAGGHTQYF. DNA of the CDR3: TGTGCCAGCAGTCCACGACTAGCGGGAGGTCATACGCAGTATTTT.

In this sample, this clone turned up a few times. The chain carries TRBV18 and TRBJ2-1; 10 bases are shared with TRBD2. Germline V gene sequence: CDR1 KGHSH, CDR2 LQKENI. The CDR3 is 14 amino acids. Unmatched junction bases numbered 7, after V lost 4 bases and J lost 10 bases. CDR3 loop: CASSRLAGVLEQFF. The DNA for the CDR3 is TGTGCCAGCTCACGTCTAGCGGGAGTGTTGGAGCAGTTCTTC.

J is TRBJ1-1 and V is TRBV5-1; D call uncertain. The ends were cut back, 3 bases at V and 5 bases at J, with 14 bases in the middle. The CDR3 totals 14 residues. The germline gives CDR1 SGHRS, CDR2 YFSETQ. The CDR3 bases are TGCGCCAGCAGCTCCCGGGGAGAGACTACTGAAGCTTTCTTT. Translated: CASSSRGETTEAFF.

CDR3 bases: TGCGCCAGCAGCCAAGGGCTGGGGAATCAGCCCCAGCATTTT. Its translation: CASSQGLGNQPQHF. J is TRBJ1-5 and V is TRBV5-1; the D is unclear. From germline, CDR1 is SGHRS and CDR2 YFSETQ. CDR3 length: 14 amino acids. The germline V and J ends were trimmed by 4 bases and 4 bases, with 12 bases remaining between them.

This chain connects TRBV11-3 to TRBJ1-1; TRBD1 agrees at 8 bases. V lost 3 bases, J lost 10 bases, and 7 bases stayed unmatched. CDR3 size: 13 residues. CDR1 and CDR2 from the germline V gene are SGHNT and YENEEA. DNA for the CDR3: TGTGCCAGCAGCTTTGGACAGGGTGGGAGAGCTTTCTTT. It codes for CASSFGQGGRAFF.

V and J are TRBV14 and TRBJ1-5; possibly TRBD1 for D (5 bases). Trimming left V 4 bases short and J 6 bases short, with 16 bases between. CDR3 length: 15 residues. CDR1 is SGHDN and CDR2 is FVKESK in the germline V gene. In DNA form, the CDR3 reads TGTGCCAGCAGCCCCCCTGGAGGGGAGCTTCAGCCCCAGCATTTT. Translated, it gives CASSPPGGELQPQHF.

The genes are TRBV29-1 and TRBJ1-1; D may be TRBD1 (5 bases). This CDR3 comprises 12 residues. Germline assignment: CDR1 SQVTM and CDR2 ANQGSEA. CDR3 bases: TGCAGTGTGGGACTGATGAACACTGAAGCTTTCTTT. This codes for CSVGLMNTEAFF.

The chain joins TRBV5-4 to TRBJ2-3; TRBD2 matches 12 bases. The germline CDR1 and CDR2 sequences are SGHNT and YYREEE (reference sequence). This CDR3 contains 16 residues. The ends lost 3 bases at V and 4 bases at J; junction bases unmatched: 6. The CDR3, as DNA: TGTGCCAGCAGCTCGCGGACTAGCGGGGTTGCAGATACGCAGTATTTT. It yields the protein CASSSRTSGVADTQYF.

The CDR3 is CASSLTGPEQYF. The CDR3 coding sequence is TGTGCCAGCAGCTTGACAGGGCCCGAGCAGTACTTC. The chain couples TRBV7-2 to TRBJ2-7, with 7 bases identical to TRBD1. V dropped 3 bases and J dropped 6; count of bases not matched to a gene: 2. Germline CDR1 and CDR2: SGHTA and FQGNSA. The CDR3 is made up of 12 amino acids. The entire variable domain, with the rest obtained from reference TRBV7-2 and TRBJ2-7, is as follows: GAGVSQSPSNKVTEKGKDVELRCDPISGHTALYWYRQSLGQGLEFLIYFQGNSAPDKSGLPSDRFSAERTGGSVSTLTIQRTQQEDSAVYLCASSLTGPEQYFGPGTRLTVT.

The chain employs TRBV25-1 and TRBJ1-1; 8 bases are a match to TRBD1. Germline V gene data show CDR1 as MGHDK and CDR2 as SYGVNS. J gave up 0 bases and V 1 base, and 4 bases lay outside the gene matches. CDR3 length: 16 residues. The CDR3 sequence: CASSESWTGMNTEAFF. The CDR3 DNA reads as TGTGCCAGCAGTGAATCGTGGACAGGGATGAACACTGAAGCTTTCTTT.

The chain is built from TRBV6-5 and TRBJ2-7, with D hard to call. Trimming stripped 4 bases from V and 0 bases from J, with 7 bases between. The CDR3 is 13 residues long. Per germline, CDR1 MNHEY and CDR2 SVGAGI. The CDR3 DNA reads TGTGCCAGCAGTTGGCGGAGCTCCTACGAGCAGTACTTC. This codes for CASSWRSSYEQYF.

The chain has TRBV4-2 and TRBJ1-2; D unresolved. Trimming shortened V by 0 bases and J by 4 bases, and 9 bases separated the two germline ends. The CDR3 sequence is 14 residues long. Germline V lookup: CDR1 LGHNA, CDR2 YNFKEQ. CDR3 nucleotide sequence: TGTGCCAGCAGCCAAGATCCGGAAACCTATGGCTACACCTTC. It yields the protein CASSQDPETYGYTF.

The J gene is TRBJ2-7, the V gene TRBV9, with D possibly matching TRBD2 (5 bases). The germline gives CDR1 SGDLS, CDR2 YYNGEE. V lost 3 bases and J 6 bases, leaving 13 bases between the germline ends. The CDR3 extends over 13 amino acids. The CDR3 DNA is TGTGCCAGCAGCGGGGAGTTGCGGAGCGAGCAGTACTTC. Amino acids: CASSGELRSEQYF. Full variable domain (missing parts from reference TRBV9 and TRBJ2-7): DSGVTQTPKHLITATGQRVTLRCSPRSGDLSVYWYQQSLDQGLQFLIQYYNGEERAKGNILERFSAQQFPDLHSELNLSSLELGDSALYFCASSGELRSEQYFGPGTRLTVT.